This T cell receptor (beta chain) stems from a study of T cell clonality in common variable immunodeficiency. Assay: immunoSEQ multiplex PCR; the TCRdb copy retains only in-frame clones and omits some. Observed in the sample are tens of thousands of clones, none of them singletons. This clone was seen repeatedly, ten times or more. Its antigen remains unidentified. The read ends 3 residues shy of where the CDR3 ends; the end is completed using the germline J gene. This CDR3 region has 17 residues. Trimming pared 7 bases from V and 2 bases from J, leaving 21 bases between. Germline CDR1 is SNHLY and CDR2 is FYNNEI. CVID subjects were 15 female and 25 to 30 male, aged roughly 8 to 64. General observations from the study: Fewer deletions and N-nucleotide insertions were reportedly seen in common variable immunodeficiency TCR beta sequences.

This rearrangement joins TRBV2 to TRBJ1-5; D is possibly TRBD1 (6 bases). This sequence originates from a human donor with common variable immunodeficiency. Sequencing was carried out using peripheral blood mononuclear cells. The CDR3 is CASTGPGGRAGNQPQHF. The covered CDR3 bases are TGTGCCAGCACCGGCCCGGGGGGCAGGGCTGGCAATCAGCCC.